This T cell receptor beta chain was sequenced for a study of monozygotic twins with inflammatory bowel disease. TCRdb re-called the 5' RACE reads and shows each CDR3 protein once, DNA omitted. The table counts approximately 85,000 distinct CDR3 sequences; around 6.8% lies in the top ten. The V gene's germline CDR1 is SGHRS and CDR2 YFSETQ. The CDR3 has 15 amino acids. The chain carries TRBV5-1 and TRBJ2-7; there is no DNA to check the TCRdb D call of TRBD2. The sequenced material came from blood. The sequence was collected from a human donor with ulcerative colitis or Crohn's disease, or a healthy co-twin of an affected twin (not recorded which). CDR3: CASSLDRLRGDEQYF.